The present entry profiles one T cell receptor (beta chain) with its context. These data belong to a study of blood T cell repertoires in COVID-19. Study-wide context: Both acute and convalescent COVID-19 samples were obtained from the United States, Italy and Spain. The cDNA or gDNA used as material had been derived from T cells, B-cell-depleted T cells, or PBMCs.

In the original processing: The authors estimated nucleated cell counts from reference gene primer amplification. Repertoires were generated with immunoSEQ multiplex PCR, while TCRdb's copy carries only in-frame clones and drops some. The DNA was the basis for D and trimming; V, J and clone size are from that table. Of approximately 20,000 clones in the sample, around 89% were seen once. Per the germline V gene, CDR1 is MGHRA and CDR2 is YSYEKL. V was clipped by 6 bases and J by 1 base; unmatched bases: 6. The CDR3 is made up of 15 amino acids. This TCR was recovered from a human donor with active COVID-19. The donor label of this sample is uncertain. The chain combines TRBV4-1 with TRBJ2-5, with TRBD2 matching 9 bases. The sequenced sample was peripheral blood. CDR3 nucleotide sequence: TGCGCCAGCAGGGTTAGCGGGGGATCCCAAGAGACCCAGTACTTC. It specifies CASRVSGGSQETQYF.